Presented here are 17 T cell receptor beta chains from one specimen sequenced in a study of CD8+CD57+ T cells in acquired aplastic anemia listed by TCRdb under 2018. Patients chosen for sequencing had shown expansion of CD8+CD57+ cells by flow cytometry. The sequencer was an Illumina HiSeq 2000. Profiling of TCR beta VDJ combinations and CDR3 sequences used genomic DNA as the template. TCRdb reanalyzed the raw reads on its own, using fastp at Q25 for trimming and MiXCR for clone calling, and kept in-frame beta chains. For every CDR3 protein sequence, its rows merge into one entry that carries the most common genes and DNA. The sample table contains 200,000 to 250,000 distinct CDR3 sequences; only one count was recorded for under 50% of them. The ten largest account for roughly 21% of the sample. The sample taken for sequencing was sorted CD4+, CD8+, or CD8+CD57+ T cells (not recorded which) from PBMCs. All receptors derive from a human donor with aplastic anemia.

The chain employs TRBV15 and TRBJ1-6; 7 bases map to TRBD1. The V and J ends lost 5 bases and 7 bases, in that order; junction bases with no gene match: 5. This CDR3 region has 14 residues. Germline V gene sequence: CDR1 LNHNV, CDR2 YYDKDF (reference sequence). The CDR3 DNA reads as TGTGCCACCAGCGGGGACAGTGGGAATTCACCCCTCCACTTT. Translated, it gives CATSGDSGNSPLHF.

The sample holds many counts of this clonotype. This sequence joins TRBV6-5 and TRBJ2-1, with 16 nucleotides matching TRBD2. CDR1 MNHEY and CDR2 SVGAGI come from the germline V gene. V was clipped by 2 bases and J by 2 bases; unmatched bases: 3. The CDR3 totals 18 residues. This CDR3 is CASSYGGTSGGAYNEQFF. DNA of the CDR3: TGTGCCAGCAGTTACGGTGGGACTAGCGGGGGGGCCTACAATGAGCAGTTCTTC.

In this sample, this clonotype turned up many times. CDR3 sequence reads: CASIPRGGGPHEQYF. The CDR3 DNA reads as TGTGCCAGCATCCCGAGGGGGGGGGGGCCCCACGAGCAGTACTTC. The chain couples TRBV12-3 or TRBV12-4 to TRBJ2-7; D is possibly TRBD2 (7 bases). V lost 7 bases and J lost 5, with 21 bases in between. CDR3 length: 15 residues.

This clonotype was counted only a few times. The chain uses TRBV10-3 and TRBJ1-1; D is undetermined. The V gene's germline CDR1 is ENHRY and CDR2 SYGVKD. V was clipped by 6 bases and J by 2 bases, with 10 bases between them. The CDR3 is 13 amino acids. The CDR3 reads CAIRDGINTEAFF. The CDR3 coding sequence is TGTGCCATCAGGGACGGAATTAACACTGAAGCTTTCTTT.

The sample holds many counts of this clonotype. The CDR3 bases are TGTGCCAGCAGTCAGACAGGGACCACAGATACGCAGTATTTT. Residues: CASSQTGTTDTQYF. The gene calls are TRBV2 and TRBJ2-3, with 7 bases identical to TRBD1. The CDR3 spans 14 residues. V lost 5 bases to trimming and J lost 2 bases; unmatched junction nucleotides: 4. From germline, CDR1 is SNHLY and CDR2 FYNNEI.

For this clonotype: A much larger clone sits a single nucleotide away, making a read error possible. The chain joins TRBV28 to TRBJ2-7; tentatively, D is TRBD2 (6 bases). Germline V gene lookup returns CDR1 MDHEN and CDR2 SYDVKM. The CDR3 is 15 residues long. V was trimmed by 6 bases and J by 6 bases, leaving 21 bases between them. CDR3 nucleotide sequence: TGTGCCAGCAGCTCACTTGGGCCCGGGGGATTCGAGCAGTACTTC. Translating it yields CASSSLGPGGFEQYF.

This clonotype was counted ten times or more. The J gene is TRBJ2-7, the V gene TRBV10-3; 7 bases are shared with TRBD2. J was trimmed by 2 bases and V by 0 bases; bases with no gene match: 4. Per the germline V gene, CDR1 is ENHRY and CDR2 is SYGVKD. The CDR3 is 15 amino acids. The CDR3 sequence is CAISESGGFTYEQYF. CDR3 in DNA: TGTGCCATCAGTGAGTCGGGGGGGTTCACCTACGAGCAGTACTTC.

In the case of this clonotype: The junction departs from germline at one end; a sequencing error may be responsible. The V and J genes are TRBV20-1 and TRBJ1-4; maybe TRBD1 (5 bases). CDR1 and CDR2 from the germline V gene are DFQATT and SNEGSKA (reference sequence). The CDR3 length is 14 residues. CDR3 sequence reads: CSARDGGNNEKPFF. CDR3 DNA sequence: TGCAGTGCTAGGGATGGGGGGAATAATGAAAAACCGTTTTTT.

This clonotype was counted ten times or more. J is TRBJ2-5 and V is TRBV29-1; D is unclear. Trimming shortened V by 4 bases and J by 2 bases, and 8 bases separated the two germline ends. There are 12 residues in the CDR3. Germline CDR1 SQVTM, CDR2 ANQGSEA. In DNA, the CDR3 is TGCAGCGTTGGTACGGTACAAGAGACCCAGTACTTC. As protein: CSVGTVQETQYF.

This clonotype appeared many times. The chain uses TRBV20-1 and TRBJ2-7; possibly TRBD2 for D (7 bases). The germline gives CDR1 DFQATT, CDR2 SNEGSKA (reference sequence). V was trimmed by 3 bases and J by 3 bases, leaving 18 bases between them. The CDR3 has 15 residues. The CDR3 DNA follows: TGCAGTGCTAGGGGGGCAGGGCGGGAGCTCTACGAGCAGTACTTC. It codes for CSARGAGRELYEQYF.

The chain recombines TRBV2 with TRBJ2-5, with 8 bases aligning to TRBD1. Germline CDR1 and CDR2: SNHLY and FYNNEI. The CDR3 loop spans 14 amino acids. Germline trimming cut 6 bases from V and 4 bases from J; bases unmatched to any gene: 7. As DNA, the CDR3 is TGTGCCAGCAGCTATGACAGGGGAGGAGAGACCCAGTACTTC. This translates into CASSYDRGGETQYF.

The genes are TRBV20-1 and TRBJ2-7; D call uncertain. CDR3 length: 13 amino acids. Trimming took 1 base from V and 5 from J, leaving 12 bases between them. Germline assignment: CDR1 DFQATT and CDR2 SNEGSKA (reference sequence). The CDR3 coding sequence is TGCAGTGCTAGAGTGTTAGAGTCAGACGAGCAGTACTTC. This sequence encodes CSARVLESDEQYF.

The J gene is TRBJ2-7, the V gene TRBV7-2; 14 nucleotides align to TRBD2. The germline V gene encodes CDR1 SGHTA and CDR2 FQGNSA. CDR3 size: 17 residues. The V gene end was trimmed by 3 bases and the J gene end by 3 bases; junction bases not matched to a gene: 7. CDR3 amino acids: CASSFRTSGRPFYEQYF. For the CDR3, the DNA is TGTGCCAGCAGCTTTAGGACTAGCGGGAGGCCCTTCTACGAGCAGTACTTC.

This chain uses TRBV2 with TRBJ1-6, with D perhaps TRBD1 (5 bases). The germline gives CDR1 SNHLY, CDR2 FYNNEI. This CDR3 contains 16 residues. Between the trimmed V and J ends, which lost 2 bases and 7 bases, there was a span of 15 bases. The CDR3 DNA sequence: TGTGCCAGCAGTGAATCAGAGGGCTCAGGGAATTCACCCCTCCACTTT. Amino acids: CASSESEGSGNSPLHF. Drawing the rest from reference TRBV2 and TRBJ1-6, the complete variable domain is EPEVTQTPSHQVTQMGQEVILRCVPISNHLYFYWYRQILGQKVEFLVSFYNNEISEKSEIFDDQFSVERPDGSNFTLKIRSTKLEDSAMYFCASSESEGSGNSPLHFGNGTRLTVT.

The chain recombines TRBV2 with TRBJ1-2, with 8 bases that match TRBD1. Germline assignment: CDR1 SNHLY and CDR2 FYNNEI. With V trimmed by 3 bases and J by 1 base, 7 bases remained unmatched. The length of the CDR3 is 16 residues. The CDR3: CASSDSWTGFNYGYTF. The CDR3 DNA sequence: TGTGCCAGCAGTGATTCGTGGACAGGGTTTAACTATGGCTACACCTTC.

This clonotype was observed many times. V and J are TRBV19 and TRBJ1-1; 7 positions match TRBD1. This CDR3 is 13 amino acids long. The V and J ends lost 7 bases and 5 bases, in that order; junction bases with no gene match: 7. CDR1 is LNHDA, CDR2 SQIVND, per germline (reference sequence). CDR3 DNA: TGTGCCAGTACCCGAACAGGGGTAACTGAAGCTTTCTTT. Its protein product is CASTRTGVTEAFF.

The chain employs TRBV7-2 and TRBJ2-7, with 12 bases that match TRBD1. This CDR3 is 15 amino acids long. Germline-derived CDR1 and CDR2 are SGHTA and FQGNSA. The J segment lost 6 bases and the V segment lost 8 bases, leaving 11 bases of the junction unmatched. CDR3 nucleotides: TGTGCCAGCCGCGGTCCGGGACAGGGGGCAAGCGAGCAGTACTTC. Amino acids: CASRGPGQGASEQYF.